This T cell receptor (beta chain) was sequenced for a study of blood T cell repertoires in COVID-19. As originally analysed: Reference gene primers were amplified, and this amplification served to estimate nucleated cell counts. TCRdb's table, derived via immunoSEQ multiplex PCR, lists solely in-frame clones and lacks some. D and trimming were read from the DNA, whereas the V and J calls and clone size are those reported in that table. Of 350,000 to 400,000 clones detected, 70% to 90% appear once; the ten largest clones hold under 8.5%. Seattle participants joined during active infection and were tracked over time. This TCR was sampled from a woman aged 55-70 years with COVID-19, enrolled during active disease. The sample taken for sequencing was peripheral blood.

The CDR3 region has the DNA TGCGCCAGCAGCCTCGCCGGGACACCGAACACTGAAGCTTTCTTT. Translating it yields CASSLAGTPNTEAFF. The chain couples TRBV4-1 to TRBJ1-1; the D gene is possibly TRBD1 (6 bases). This CDR3 comprises 15 residues. V was clipped by 4 bases and J by 1 base, with 13 bases between them. Germline V gives CDR1 MGHRA, CDR2 YSYEKL.